Listed below are T cell receptor beta chains from one sample, sequenced in a study of blood T cell repertoires in COVID-19. Method: immunoSEQ multiplex PCR; TCRdb's copy keeps in-frame clones and lacks some. This sample has tens of thousands of clones; 90% occur once, and the top ten carry less than 6.5%. Material: peripheral blood. All receptors come from a man aged 50 to 60 with acute or convalescent COVID-19. Each CDR3 is given with its conserved first and last residue. The order of the fields is V gene, clone size, J gene, D gene, CDR3 protein, CDR3 DNA. The D gene is left open where the match is weak. Not every row has a clone size; where given, it reads once, few, many or a size class.

v_call: TRBV30
clone_size: few
j_call: TRBJ1-1
d_call: NA
cdr3_aa: CAWSQQDTEAFF
cdr3_nt: TGTGCCTGGAGTCAACAGGACACTGAAGCTTTCTTT

v_call: TRBV9
clone_size: NA
j_call: TRBJ1-6
d_call: NA
cdr3_aa: CASSGVGGRDSPLHF
cdr3_nt: TGTGCCAGCAGCGGCGTGGGAGGACGTGATTCACCCCTCCACTTT

v_call: TRBV12-5
clone_size: NA
j_call: TRBJ2-5
d_call: NA
cdr3_aa: CASGLDGVGMAQYF
cdr3_nt: TGTGCTAGTGGTTTGGACGGGGTTGGGATGGCCCAGTACTTC

v_call: TRBV19
clone_size: few
j_call: TRBJ1-2
d_call: NA
cdr3_aa: CASSPFGKGNYGYTF
cdr3_nt: TGTGCCAGTAGTCCCTTCGGGAAGGGAAACTATGGCTACACCTTC

v_call: TRBV6-6
clone_size: few
j_call: TRBJ1-5
d_call: NA
cdr3_aa: CASVSSYAQPQHF
cdr3_nt: TGTGCCAGCGTATCCTCCTATGCTCAGCCCCAGCATTTT

v_call: TRBV19
clone_size: NA
j_call: TRBJ2-2
d_call: TRBD1
cdr3_aa: CASNTGDANTGELFF
cdr3_nt: TGTGCCAGTAATACAGGGGATGCGAACACCGGGGAGCTGTTTTTT

v_call: TRBV14
clone_size: NA
j_call: TRBJ2-1
d_call: TRBD2
cdr3_aa: CASSPRTSGGYNEQFF
cdr3_nt: TGTGCCAGCAGCCCCCGGACTAGCGGGGGCTACAATGAGCAGTTCTTC

v_call: TRBV19
clone_size: NA
j_call: TRBJ2-7
d_call: TRBD1
cdr3_aa: CASSTPGQGYEQYF
cdr3_nt: TGTGCCAGTAGTACCCCCGGACAGGGCTACGAGCAGTACTTC

v_call: TRBV4-2
clone_size: NA
j_call: TRBJ1-4
d_call: TRBD1
cdr3_aa: CASSQPRGKDEKLFF
cdr3_nt: TGTGCCAGCAGCCAACCCAGGGGGAAAGATGAAAAACTGTTTTTT

v_call: TRBV6-5
clone_size: NA
j_call: TRBJ2-7
d_call: NA
cdr3_aa: CASRAGGRRVEQYF
cdr3_nt: TGTGCCAGCAGGGCCGGGGGTAGGCGAGTCGAGCAGTACTTC

v_call: TRBV6-2/TRBV6-3
clone_size: once
j_call: TRBJ1-2
d_call: NA
cdr3_aa: CASSAQVPNAIHYGYTF
cdr3_nt: TGTGCCAGCAGTGCCCAGGTGCCTAATGCCATCCACTATGGCTACACCTTC

v_call: TRBV6-5
clone_size: NA
j_call: TRBJ1-2
d_call: NA
cdr3_aa: CASTGNYGYTF
cdr3_nt: TGTGCCAGCACAGGGAACTATGGCTACACCTTC

v_call: TRBV10-1
clone_size: few
j_call: TRBJ1-4
d_call: TRBD1
cdr3_aa: CASNWTGGLRKLFF
cdr3_nt: TGCGCCAGCAACTGGACAGGGGGCTTGAGAAAACTGTTTTTT

v_call: TRBV30
clone_size: NA
j_call: TRBJ1-5
d_call: NA
cdr3_aa: CAWSPRRGASNQPQHF
cdr3_nt: TGTGCCTGGAGTCCTCGCCGGGGGGCCAGCAATCAGCCCCAGCATTTT

v_call: TRBV4-3
clone_size: NA
j_call: TRBJ2-7
d_call: TRBD2
cdr3_aa: CASSRTSGRAYEQYF
cdr3_nt: TGCGCCAGCAGCCGAACTAGCGGGAGAGCGTACGAGCAGTACTTC

v_call: TRBV3-1/TRBV3-2
clone_size: once
j_call: TRBJ2-5
d_call: TRBD1
cdr3_aa: CASSLSPGQGASETQYF
cdr3_nt: TGTGCCAGCAGCCTATCCCCGGGACAGGGGGCTTCAGAGACCCAGTACTTC

v_call: TRBV6-5
clone_size: NA
j_call: TRBJ2-1
d_call: TRBD2
cdr3_aa: CASSSGLAYNEQFF
cdr3_nt: TGTGCCAGCAGCTCGGGACTAGCTTACAATGAGCAGTTCTTC

v_call: TRBV29-1
clone_size: few
j_call: TRBJ1-2
d_call: NA
cdr3_aa: CSVEDETLGYTF
cdr3_nt: TGCAGCGTTGAAGACGAGACACTGGGCTACACCTTC

v_call: TRBV2
clone_size: NA
j_call: TRBJ2-7
d_call: TRBD2
cdr3_aa: CASSGPWEREGIYEQYF
cdr3_nt: TGTGCCAGCAGTGGACCGTGGGAGCGGGAAGGAATTTACGAGCAGTACTTC

v_call: TRBV5-4
clone_size: NA
j_call: TRBJ2-1
d_call: NA
cdr3_aa: CASSGTGFSYNEQFF
cdr3_nt: TGTGCCAGCAGCGGCACAGGGTTTTCCTACAATGAGCAGTTCTTC

v_call: TRBV2
clone_size: NA
j_call: TRBJ2-5
d_call: TRBD1
cdr3_aa: CASSLRGRGETQYF
cdr3_nt: TGTGCCAGCAGCCTCAGGGGGCGCGGAGAGACCCAGTACTTC

v_call: TRBV7-9
clone_size: NA
j_call: TRBJ2-1
d_call: NA
cdr3_aa: CASSLSQHNEQFF
cdr3_nt: TGTGCCAGCAGCTTATCACAGCACAATGAGCAGTTCTTC

v_call: TRBV6-6
clone_size: NA
j_call: TRBJ1-5
d_call: NA
cdr3_aa: CASSYSAEYQPQHF
cdr3_nt: TGTGCCAGCAGTTACTCGGCGGAGTATCAGCCCCAGCATTTT

v_call: TRBV2
clone_size: once
j_call: TRBJ1-6
d_call: TRBD1
cdr3_aa: CASRDRGGSPLHF
cdr3_nt: TGTGCCAGCAGGGACAGGGGTGGTTCACCCCTCCACTTT

v_call: TRBV10-1
clone_size: NA
j_call: TRBJ1-2
d_call: NA
cdr3_aa: CASRAVKTNYGYTF
cdr3_nt: TGCGCCAGCAGGGCAGTTAAAACTAACTATGGCTACACCTTC

v_call: TRBV19
clone_size: NA
j_call: TRBJ1-5
d_call: TRBD1
cdr3_aa: CASSGTGNNQPQHF
cdr3_nt: TGTGCCAGTAGTGGGACAGGGAATAATCAGCCCCAGCATTTT

v_call: TRBV3-1/TRBV3-2
clone_size: NA
j_call: TRBJ1-6
d_call: NA
cdr3_aa: CASSQEKAAAAISYNSPLHF
cdr3_nt: TGTGCCAGCAGCCAAGAGAAAGCGGCAGCAGCGATCTCCTATAATTCACCCCTCCACTTT

v_call: TRBV25-1
clone_size: NA
j_call: TRBJ2-1
d_call: NA
cdr3_aa: CASSAIGEGVYNEQFF
cdr3_nt: TGTGCCAGCAGTGCTATCGGGGAGGGGGTTTACAATGAGCAGTTCTTC

v_call: TRBV19
clone_size: NA
j_call: TRBJ2-1
d_call: TRBD2
cdr3_aa: CASSGTSGNEQFF
cdr3_nt: TGTGCCAGTTCCGGGACTAGCGGCAATGAGCAGTTCTTC

v_call: TRBV6-1
clone_size: NA
j_call: TRBJ2-3
d_call: TRBD2
cdr3_aa: CASSISGSSTDTQYF
cdr3_nt: TGTGCCAGCAGTATTAGCGGGAGTAGCACAGATACGCAGTATTTT

v_call: TRBV30
clone_size: NA
j_call: TRBJ1-3
d_call: NA
cdr3_aa: CAWNTEDGNSGNTIYF
cdr3_nt: TGTGCCTGGAATACGGAGGACGGAAACTCTGGAAACACCATATATTTT

v_call: TRBV11-3
clone_size: NA
j_call: TRBJ2-5
d_call: NA
cdr3_aa: CARAQVPKETQYF
cdr3_nt: TGTGCCAGGGCGCAGGTTCCTAAAGAGACCCAGTACTTC

v_call: TRBV5-1
clone_size: NA
j_call: TRBJ2-5
d_call: TRBD2
cdr3_aa: CASSLGLDPSGSVETQYF
cdr3_nt: TGCGCCAGCAGCTTGGGGTTAGACCCTAGCGGGAGTGTAGAGACCCAGTACTTC

v_call: TRBV10-1
clone_size: NA
j_call: TRBJ1-2
d_call: TRBD1
cdr3_aa: CASSPGTGFLYGYTF
cdr3_nt: TGCGCCAGCAGCCCCGGGACAGGGTTTCTCTATGGCTACACCTTC

v_call: TRBV11-3
clone_size: NA
j_call: TRBJ2-1
d_call: NA
cdr3_aa: CASTPGPGSYNEGQFF
cdr3_nt: TGTGCCAGCACCCCCGGCCCTGGCTCCTACAATGAGGGGCAGTTCTTC

v_call: TRBV24-1
clone_size: NA
j_call: TRBJ1-2
d_call: TRBD1
cdr3_aa: CATSGGRQGDGGYTF
cdr3_nt: TGTGCCACCAGTGGAGGCCGACAGGGGGATGGGGGCTACACCTTC

v_call: TRBV7-9
clone_size: NA
j_call: TRBJ2-1
d_call: TRBD2
cdr3_aa: CASSRTSSQFF
cdr3_nt: TGTGCCAGCAGCCGGACTAGTTCTCAGTTCTTC

v_call: TRBV6-1
clone_size: NA
j_call: TRBJ1-6
d_call: NA
cdr3_aa: CASSEPSWAVGAPLHF
cdr3_nt: TGTGCCAGCAGTGAACCCTCTTGGGCCGTAGGGGCACCCCTCCACTTT

v_call: TRBV24-1
clone_size: NA
j_call: TRBJ2-5
d_call: NA
cdr3_aa: CATSSDQETQYF
cdr3_nt: TGTGCCACCAGTTCGGACCAAGAGACCCAGTACTTC

v_call: TRBV24-1
clone_size: NA
j_call: TRBJ1-1
d_call: TRBD1
cdr3_aa: CATSRDRGRRTEAFF
cdr3_nt: TGTGCCACCAGCCGGGACAGGGGGCGGAGGACTGAAGCTTTCTTT

v_call: TRBV6-5
clone_size: NA
j_call: TRBJ2-7
d_call: TRBD1
cdr3_aa: CASRLGQGASGEQYF
cdr3_nt: TGTGCCAGCCGGTTGGGACAGGGGGCGAGCGGCGAGCAGTACTTC

v_call: TRBV5-6
clone_size: NA
j_call: TRBJ2-5
d_call: NA
cdr3_aa: CASSLPRGSETQYF
cdr3_nt: TGTGCCAGCAGCTTGCCCAGGGGTTCGGAGACCCAGTACTTC

v_call: TRBV18
clone_size: NA
j_call: TRBJ1-2
d_call: TRBD1
cdr3_aa: CASSPLGQGANYGYTF
cdr3_nt: TGTGCCAGCTCACCCCTCGGACAGGGCGCTAACTATGGCTACACCTTC

v_call: TRBV10-2
clone_size: NA
j_call: TRBJ2-1
d_call: TRBD1
cdr3_aa: CASRAQGASYNEQFF
cdr3_nt: TGCGCCAGCAGGGCACAGGGGGCATCCTACAATGAGCAGTTCTTC

v_call: TRBV14
clone_size: NA
j_call: TRBJ2-2
d_call: NA
cdr3_aa: CASSHRREQGVNTGELFF
cdr3_nt: TGTGCCAGCAGCCACCGAAGGGAACAGGGAGTAAACACCGGGGAGCTGTTTTTT

v_call: TRBV18
clone_size: NA
j_call: TRBJ2-7
d_call: NA
cdr3_aa: CASRGISYEQYF
cdr3_nt: TGTGCCAGCCGAGGGATCTCCTACGAGCAGTACTTC

v_call: TRBV12-3/TRBV12-4
clone_size: NA
j_call: TRBJ1-2
d_call: TRBD1
cdr3_aa: CASSGDSYYGYTF
cdr3_nt: TGTGCCAGCAGTGGGGACAGCTACTATGGCTACACCTTC

v_call: TRBV2
clone_size: NA
j_call: TRBJ2-5
d_call: TRBD2
cdr3_aa: CASTVAGVSRETQYF
cdr3_nt: TGTGCCAGCACCGTAGCGGGAGTAAGTCGAGAGACCCAGTACTTC

v_call: TRBV5-4
clone_size: NA
j_call: TRBJ2-3
d_call: TRBD2
cdr3_aa: CASSTRTSGSTDTQYF
cdr3_nt: TGTGCCAGCAGCACCCGGACTAGCGGGAGTACAGATACGCAGTATTTT

v_call: TRBV28
clone_size: NA
j_call: TRBJ2-2
d_call: TRBD1
cdr3_aa: CACKGGANTGELFF
cdr3_nt: TGTGCCTGCAAAGGGGGCGCGAACACCGGGGAGCTGTTTTTT